This TCR beta chain emerged from a study of shared clonotypes between healthy human individuals. V gave up 4 bases and J gave up 5 bases, with 8 bases separating them. The CDR3 covers 13 residues. Germline CDR1 ENHRY, CDR2 SYGVKD. This table comes from immunoSEQ multiplex PCR, and its TCRdb copy is limited to in-frame clones, with some not included. The sample has a few million clones, more than 90% seen once. The sequencing input was naive CD4+ T cells sorted from blood. As to subset: CD45RA+ positively selected. The V and J genes are TRBV10-3 and TRBJ2-2, with a possible D match to TRBD1 (6 bases). The origin of this receptor is a man between 18 and 35 years old in good health. The CDR3 bases are TGTGCCATCAGTGTAGACAGGACCGGGGAGCTGTTTTTT. This encodes CAISVDRTGELFF.